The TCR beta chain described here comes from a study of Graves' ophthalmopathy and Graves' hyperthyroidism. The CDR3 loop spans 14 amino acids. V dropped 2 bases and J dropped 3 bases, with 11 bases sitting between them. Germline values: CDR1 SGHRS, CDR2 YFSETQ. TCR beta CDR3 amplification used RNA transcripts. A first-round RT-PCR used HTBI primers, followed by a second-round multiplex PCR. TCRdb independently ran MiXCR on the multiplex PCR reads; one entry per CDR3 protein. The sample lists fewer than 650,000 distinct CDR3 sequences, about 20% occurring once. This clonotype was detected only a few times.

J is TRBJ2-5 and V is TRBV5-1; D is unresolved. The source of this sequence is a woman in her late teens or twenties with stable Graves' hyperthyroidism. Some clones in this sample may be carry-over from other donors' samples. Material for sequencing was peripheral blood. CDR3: CASSFATREETQYF. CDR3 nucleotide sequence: TGCGCCAGCAGCTTTGCCACTCGGGAAGAGACCCAGTACTTC.